One and the same sample provided the 16 T cell receptor beta chains below, sequenced in a study of blood T cells in healthy people across ages. Then a second PCR, running roughly 6 to 12 cycles, was carried out with a sample-barcoded 5' primer and a J-beta primer mix. TCRdb re-derived calls from the 5' RACE reads in MiXCR, one entry per CDR3 protein. The sample has around 970,000 distinct CDR3 sequences, around 54% seen once; the top ten hold about a fifth. The sample comprised blood. These receptors were taken from a woman aged 55-70 years in good health.

The chain joins TRBV7-6 to TRBJ1-4; 8 bases are a match to TRBD1. V lost 5 bases to trimming and J lost 5 bases; unmatched junction nucleotides: 7. In germline, CDR1 is SGHVS, CDR2 FNYEAQ. The CDR3 is 15 residues long. This chain's CDR3 is CASSPARTGNEKLFF. The CDR3 coding sequence is TGTGCCAGCAGCCCGGCCCGGACAGGGAATGAAAAACTGTTTTTT. Complete variable domain (other parts from reference TRBV7-6 and TRBJ1-4): GAGVSQSPRYKVTKRGQDVALRCDPISGHVSLYWYRQALGQGPEFLTYFNYEAQQDKSGLPNDRFSAERPEGSISTLTIQRTEQRDSAMYRCASSPARTGNEKLFFGSGTQLSVL.

This rearrangement joins TRBV6-6 to TRBJ2-3; unclear D gene. The V gene lost 8 bases and the J gene lost 6 bases, with 12 bases spanning the gap. This CDR3 has 12 amino acids. Germline values: CDR1 MNHNY, CDR2 SVGAGI (reference sequence). The CDR3 protein is CASGVGVDTQYF. The CDR3 nucleotides read TGTGCCAGCGGCGTTGGAGTGGATACGCAGTATTTT.

CDR3 protein: CAGTQPGRPSYEQYF. As DNA, the CDR3 is TGTGCCGGCACCCAACCGGGACGGCCGTCCTACGAGCAGTACTTC. The chain couples TRBV7-9 to TRBJ2-7, with D perhaps being TRBD1 or TRBD2 (5 bases each). Trimming left V 11 bases short and J 1 base short, with 21 bases between. Germline V CDR1 and CDR2: SEHNR, FQNEAQ (reference sequence). The CDR3 has 15 residues.

The chain couples TRBV20-1 to TRBJ2-7, with D perhaps being TRBD1 or TRBD2 (5 bases each). Deletions cut 5 bases from V and 2 bases from J, with 10 bases between. The germline gives CDR1 DFQATT, CDR2 SNEGSKA (reference sequence). The CDR3 is 12 amino acids. The CDR3 DNA reads as TGCAGTGCTTCCGGGGCCACCTACGAGCAGTACTTC. It yields the protein CSASGATYEQYF.

There are many counts of this clonotype. The chain recombines TRBV29-1 with TRBJ2-3; TRBD2 matches at 12 bases. This CDR3 has 16 amino acids. The V segment lost 6 bases and the J segment 1 base; nucleotides outside the gene matches: 8. Germline V gives CDR1 SQVTM, CDR2 ANQGSEA. CDR3 nucleotide sequence: TGCAGCGTGATCCCGGGACTAGCGGGCCGCACAGATACGCAGTATTTT. It translates to CSVIPGLAGRTDTQYF.

The chain combines TRBV11-2 with TRBJ2-7; 7 nucleotides match TRBD2. This CDR3 is 16 amino acids long. CDR1 and CDR2 (germline): SGHAT, FQNNGV. V shed 1 base, J shed 1 base, and the junction held 7 bases outside the gene matches. The CDR3: CASSLVVGGESYEQYF. The CDR3 DNA reads TGTGCCAGCAGCTTAGTGGTGGGAGGGGAGTCCTACGAGCAGTACTTC.

This chain's CDR3 is CASSAGTGTGAYEQYF. CDR3 coding DNA: TGTGCCAGCAGCGCGGGCACGGGGACAGGCGCCTACGAGCAGTACTTC. This sequence joins TRBV9 and TRBJ2-7; 8 nucleotides line up with TRBD1. From germline, CDR1 is SGDLS and CDR2 YYNGEE. J gave up 2 bases and V 3 bases, and 10 bases lay outside the gene matches. The CDR3 sequence is 16 residues long.

This clonotype showed up just a few times. V is TRBV29-1 and J is TRBJ2-1; no clear D. V gave up 7 bases and J gave up 0 bases, with 10 bases separating them. Germline V gene lookup returns CDR1 SQVTM and CDR2 ANQGSEA. The CDR3 contains 13 residues. CDR3 sequence: CSAVSSSYNEQFF. For the CDR3, the DNA is TGCAGCGCAGTCTCAAGCTCCTACAATGAGCAGTTCTTC.

This clonotype was observed a few times. This chain uses TRBV2 with TRBJ2-2; TRBD2 matches at 7 bases. The CDR3 covers 14 residues. V shed 4 bases, J shed 1 base, and the junction held 0 bases outside the gene matches. The V gene's germline CDR1 is SNHLY and CDR2 FYNNEI. Here the CDR3 reads CASSASGNTGELFF. CDR3 nucleotides: TGTGCCAGCAGTGCTAGCGGGAACACCGGGGAGCTGTTTTTT. Looking up the rest from reference TRBV2 and TRBJ2-2 gives the full variable domain: EPEVTQTPSHQVTQMGQEVILRCVPISNHLYFYWYRQILGQKVEFLVSFYNNEISEKSEIFDDQFSVERPDGSNFTLKIRSTKLEDSAMYFCASSASGNTGELFFGEGSRLTVL.

Remarks on this clonotype: This likely comes from a read error, as the CDR3 has no conserved phenylalanine or tryptophan at its end. The genes are TRBV10-3 and TRBJ2-1, with unresolved D. Germline V lookup: CDR1 ENHRY, CDR2 SYGVKD. The CDR3 runs to 17 residues. V lost 1 base, J lost 2 bases, and 15 bases lay in between. CDR3 region: CAISEFLAPKTYNEQFS. Here the CDR3 DNA reads TGTGCCATCAGTGAGTTTCTGGCGCCGAAGACCTACAATGAGCAGTTCTCA.

As DNA, the CDR3 is TGTGCCAGCACCCCGAGTTGGGAGTACGAGCAGTACTTC. Protein product: CASTPSWEYEQYF. The V gene is TRBV2, the J gene TRBJ2-7, with D possibly TRBD2 on 5 matching bases. CDR3 length: 13 residues. Trimming cost V 7 bases and J 4 bases, with 14 bases left between them. Germline CDR1 reads SNHLY; CDR2 reads FYNNEI.

As for this clonotype: Compared with germline, one end of the junction differs, possibly owing to a read error. The CDR3 DNA reads TGTGCCAGCAGCTTAGTTTCAGGGGAGAAACCGTTTTTT. This sequence encodes CASSLVSGEKPFF. The chain is built from TRBV7-6 and TRBJ1-4, with D tentatively TRBD1 (6 bases). Per the germline V gene, CDR1 is SGHVS and CDR2 is FNYEAQ. The CDR3 totals 13 residues.

J is TRBJ2-2 and V is TRBV11-2; tentatively, D is TRBD2 (5 bases). The ends were cut back, 2 bases at V and 4 bases at J, with 5 bases in the middle. The CDR3 length is 13 residues. Germline V gives CDR1 SGHAT, CDR2 FQNNGV. This CDR3 is CASSLLATGELFF. The CDR3 DNA reads as TGTGCCAGCAGCTTACTAGCCACCGGGGAGCTGTTTTTT.

The rearrangement uses TRBV30 and TRBJ2-7; D remains unclear. V was clipped by 4 bases and J by 3 bases, with 10 bases between them. From germline, CDR1 is GTSNPN and CDR2 SVGIG (reference sequence). CDR3 length: 12 residues. The CDR3 coding sequence is TGTGCCTGGAACCGGTTAGTCTACGAGCAGTACTTC. It codes for CAWNRLVYEQYF.

The rearrangement links TRBV29-1 to TRBJ2-2; 10 nucleotides line up with TRBD2. V gave up 5 bases and J gave up 9 bases; unmatched junction bases: 3. The CDR3 spans 12 residues. CDR1 and CDR2 (germline): SQVTM, ANQGSEA. For the CDR3, the DNA is TGCAGCGTTCTTACTAGCGGGAGGGAGCTGTTTTTT. Encoded protein: CSVLTSGRELFF.

Turning to this clonotype: A junction end diverges from the germline sequence, so it may reflect a read error. The rearrangement uses TRBV4-2 and TRBJ2-5; the D is unclear. Germline loops: CDR1 LGHNA, CDR2 YNFKEQ. The CDR3 consists of 12 residues. Written as DNA, the CDR3 is TGTGCCAGCAACCAAGATGATGGGACCCAGTACTTC. This translates into CASNQDDGTQYF.